The next 9 T cell receptor beta chains were all read from a single sample in a study of shared clonotypes between healthy human individuals. Assay: immunoSEQ multiplex PCR; the TCRdb copy retains only in-frame clones and omits some. The data contain about 2.5 million clones, 80% to 95% of them singletons. Sequenced material: naive CD4+ T cells from PBMCs. Subset defined: CD45RA+ positively selected. The receptors originated from a man between 18 and 35 years old in good health. Some clones in this sample may be carry-over from other donors' samples.

V is TRBV27 and J is TRBJ2-7; D ambiguous. This CDR3 is built from 14 residues. Germline-derived CDR1 and CDR2 are MNHEY and SMNVEV (reference sequence). V was clipped by 3 bases and J by 0 bases, with 9 bases between them. CDR3 sequence: CASSFARTSYEQYF. The CDR3 nucleotides read TGTGCCAGCAGTTTCGCCCGGACCTCCTACGAGCAGTACTTC.

J is TRBJ2-1 and V is TRBV19, with TRBD2 matching 11 bases. This CDR3 contains 18 residues. The germline CDR1 and CDR2 sequences are LNHDA and SQIVND (reference sequence). V shed 3 bases, J shed 0 bases, and the junction held 7 bases outside the gene matches. The CDR3 sequence is CASSIRKLAGGSYNEQFF. CDR3 DNA sequence: TGTGCCAGTAGTATTCGGAAGCTAGCGGGAGGCTCCTACAATGAGCAGTTCTTC. Variable domain in full (rest from reference TRBV19 and TRBJ2-1): DGGITQSPKYLFRKEGQNVTLSCEQNLNHDAMYWYRQDPGQGLRLIYYSQIVNDFQKGDIAEGYSVSREKKESFPLTVTSAQKNPTAFYLCASSIRKLAGGSYNEQFFGPGTRLTVL.

This chain joins TRBV5-1 and TRBJ2-7, with 13 bases aligning to TRBD2. The germline CDR1 and CDR2 sequences are SGHRS and YFSETQ. V shed 0 bases, J shed 6 bases, and the junction held 15 bases outside the gene matches. The CDR3 spans 19 residues. The CDR3 protein is CASSLAPGLAGRGTSEQYF. The CDR3 nucleotides are TGCGCCAGCAGCTTGGCACCGGGACTAGCGGGAAGAGGCACCTCCGAGCAGTACTTC.

CDR3 sequence reads: CASSSARGQTEAFF. The CDR3 region has the DNA TGTGCCAGCAGCTCAGCGCGGGGGCAGACTGAAGCTTTCTTT. The chain is built from TRBV7-9 and TRBJ1-1, with D possibly TRBD1 on 6 matching bases. Trimming cost V 4 bases and J 5 bases, with 14 bases left between them. The germline V gene has CDR1 SEHNR and CDR2 FQNEAQ (reference sequence). The CDR3 consists of 14 residues.

The gene calls are TRBV4-1 and TRBJ1-2; the match to TRBD1 covers 9 bases. The CDR3 sequence is 15 residues long. CDR1 and CDR2 (germline): MGHRA, YSYEKL. J lost 4 bases, V lost 1 base, and 4 bases had no gene match. The CDR3 bases are TGCGCCAGCAGCCAAGCTTGGGACAGGGTCTATGGCTACACCTTC. Amino acids: CASSQAWDRVYGYTF.

The rearrangement links TRBV30 to TRBJ2-7; tentative D call: TRBD2 (5 bases). CDR1 is GTSNPN and CDR2 is SVGIG in the germline V gene (reference sequence). V was cut by 2 bases and J by 6 bases, with 17 bases left in between. The CDR3 has 14 residues. In nucleotides, the CDR3 is TGTGCCTGGAGTAAAAAAGTGGGAGTGGGCGAGCAGTACTTC. Translating it yields CAWSKKVGVGEQYF.

V and J are TRBV7-9 and TRBJ2-3; TRBD2 might be the D (5 bases). Trimming took off 6 bases at V and 0 bases at J, with 13 bases between the two ends. CDR1 and CDR2 (germline): SEHNR, FQNEAQ (reference sequence). The CDR3 spans 15 residues. CDR3 region: CASRISSVSTDTQYF. CDR3 DNA sequence: TGTGCCAGCAGAATAAGTAGCGTTAGCACAGATACGCAGTATTTT.

The chain uses TRBV29-1 and TRBJ1-3, with D maybe TRBD1 (5 bases). Germline V gives CDR1 SQVTM, CDR2 ANQGSEA. Between the trimmed V and J ends, which lost 6 bases and 0 bases, there was a span of 18 bases. CDR3 length equals 16 residues. The CDR3 region is CSVADWGVLSGNTIYF. DNA of the CDR3: TGCAGCGTCGCGGATTGGGGGGTCCTCTCTGGAAACACCATATATTTT.

J is TRBJ1-5 and V is TRBV6-5; TRBD1 matches 7 bases. The CDR3 has 14 residues. V dropped 2 bases and J dropped 6; count of bases not matched to a gene: 4. CDR1 is MNHEY, CDR2 SVGAGI, per germline. CDR3 in amino acids: CASSYQGGGQPQHF. CDR3 in DNA: TGTGCCAGCAGTTACCAGGGGGGAGGTCAGCCCCAGCATTTT.